These 8 T cell receptor beta chains originate from one sample sequenced in a study of CD8 T cells in ankylosing spondylitis. MiXCR, applied by TCRdb to the 5' RACE reads, yields one record per CDR3 protein. This sample has some 800,000 distinct CDR3 sequences, with roughly 10% found just once. No antigen is known for these receptors. Study findings and constraints: Blood of patients with ankylosing spondylitis appeared to be characterized by a TCR beta motif of about 8 highly homologous variants.

Material for sequencing was blood, either unsorted or a sorted T cell fraction (not recorded which). The receptor set was obtained from a male donor with ankylosing spondylitis.

This clonotype was seen many times. V is TRBV7-8 and J is TRBJ2-1; 10 nucleotides align to TRBD1. With V trimmed by 0 bases and J by 8 bases, 7 bases remained unmatched. Germline V CDR1 and CDR2: SGHVS, FQNEAQ. CDR3 size: 16 residues. The CDR3 sequence is CASSLAPWDRGHEQFF. The CDR3 nucleotides are TGTGCCAGCAGCTTAGCCCCCTGGGACAGGGGACATGAGCAGTTCTTC.

The chain recombines TRBV7-2 with TRBJ2-7; possible D gene TRBD2, 6 bases. The length of the CDR3 is 16 residues. CDR1 and CDR2 from the germline V gene are SGHTA and FQGNSA. V lost 3 bases, J lost 4 bases, and 19 bases lay in between. Here the CDR3 reads CASSLRDQPTAYEQYF. The CDR3 nucleotides are TGTGCCAGCAGCTTGCGGGACCAACCTACCGCTTACGAGCAGTACTTC.

This clonotype was picked up many times. This rearrangement joins TRBV29-1 to TRBJ2-7; tentatively, D is TRBD1 or TRBD2 (5 bases each). The CDR3 loop spans 16 amino acids. The germline V gene has CDR1 SQVTM and CDR2 ANQGSEA. V dropped 4 bases and J dropped 3 bases, with 22 bases sitting between them. CDR3 in DNA: TGCAGCGTTGTACCCTATGGGACGGCAAATGACTACGAGCAGTACTTC. Translated: CSVVPYGTANDYEQYF.

The chain has TRBV20-1 and TRBJ2-1; D might be TRBD2 (6 bases). The CDR3 spans 13 residues. Germline loops: CDR1 DFQATT, CDR2 SNEGSKA (reference sequence). V dropped 6 bases and J dropped 12 bases, with 21 bases sitting between them. Here the CDR3 DNA reads TGCAGTGCATGGACTCCCATGGGGGGAGGGCAGTTCTTC. It specifies CSAWTPMGGGQFF.

In this sample, this clonotype turned up many times. This chain uses TRBV20-1 with TRBJ2-3, with D possibly TRBD2 on 5 matching bases. This CDR3 is 16 amino acids long. CDR1 DFQATT and CDR2 SNEGSKA come from the germline V gene (reference sequence). Deletions cut 1 base from V and 1 base from J, with 15 bases between. In nucleotides, the CDR3 is TGCAGTGCTAGAGGCCAGGCGGGCCGGGGCACAGATACGCAGTATTTT. It translates to CSARGQAGRGTDTQYF.

This chain links TRBV10-3 with TRBJ2-7, with TRBD2 matching over 9 bases. The CDR3 length is 13 residues. Germline loops: CDR1 ENHRY, CDR2 SYGVKD. The J segment lost 3 bases and the V segment lost 8 bases, leaving 5 bases of the junction unmatched. The CDR3 DNA reads as TGTGCCATCGGCCGACTAGCGGACTACGAGCAGTACTTC. This gives the protein CAIGRLADYEQYF.

The chain links TRBV21-1 to TRBJ1-2; TRBD1, as called in the table, went unchecked against the DNA. TRBV21-1 is a documented pseudogene. CDR3 size: 16 residues. This chain's CDR3 is CASSKLQQGGSYGYTF. CDR3 coding DNA: TGTGCCAGCAGCAAACTCCAACAGGGGGGTAGCTATGGCTACACCTTC.

This clonotype was seen a handful of times. The V call is TRBV29-1, the J call TRBJ1-5, with 8 bases that match TRBD1. The ends lost 7 bases at V and 5 bases at J; junction bases unmatched: 7. Germline CDR1 is SQVTM and CDR2 is ANQGSEA. The CDR3 covers 13 residues. The CDR3 region has the DNA TGCAGCGCTAGGACAGGGCCAGATCAGCCCCAGCATTTT. It is translated as CSARTGPDQPQHF.